This T cell receptor (beta chain) was recorded in a study of blood T cell repertoires in COVID-19. Whole-study context: Spain, Italy and the United States supplied samples that represented acute and convalescent COVID-19. Sample material is recorded as cDNA or gDNA derived from T cells, B-cell-depleted T cells, or PBMCs.

Germline CDR1 LNHDA, CDR2 SQIVND (reference sequence). V lost 1 base and J 6 bases, leaving 12 bases between the germline ends. CDR3 length: 14 amino acids. As handled by the study authors: The assay estimated nucleated cells by amplifying reference gene primers. TCRdb's copy holds only in-frame clones and misses some; the assay was immunoSEQ multiplex PCR. V, J and clone size were drawn from that table, and D and trimming were deduced from the DNA. The table includes fewer than 250,000 clones, roughly nine tenths detected once. The specimen was peripheral blood. V gene TRBV19 combines with J gene TRBJ1-1; perhaps TRBD1 as D (5 bases). The receptor was isolated from a man aged 55 to 69 who had recovered from COVID-19. In nucleotides, the CDR3 is TGTGCCAGTAGTATAGGGTTGGGGGGTGCTGAAGCTTTCTTT. Amino acid sequence: CASSIGLGGAEAFF.